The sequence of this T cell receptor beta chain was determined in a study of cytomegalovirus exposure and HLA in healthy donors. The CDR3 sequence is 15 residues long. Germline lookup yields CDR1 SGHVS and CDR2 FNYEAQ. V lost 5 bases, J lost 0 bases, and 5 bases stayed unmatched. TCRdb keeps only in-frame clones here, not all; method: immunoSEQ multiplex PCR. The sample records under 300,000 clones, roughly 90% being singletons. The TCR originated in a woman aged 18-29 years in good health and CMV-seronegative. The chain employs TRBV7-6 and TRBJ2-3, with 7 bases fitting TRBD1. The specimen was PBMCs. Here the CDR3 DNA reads TGTGCCAGCAGCACGACAGGGTCGAGCACAGATACGCAGTATTTT. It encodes CASSTTGSSTDTQYF.